The T cell receptor (beta chain) described here comes from a study of T cell changes during pregnancy in multiple sclerosis. Trimming removed 7 bases from V and 5 bases from J, with 11 bases in between. This CDR3 has 13 amino acids. Germline CDR1 and CDR2: MNHNS and SASEGT. The data were produced by immunoSEQ multiplex PCR, yet TCRdb's version contains in-frame clones alone and is incomplete. The table shows more than 35,000 clones, with about 90% occurring only once. The chain is built from TRBV6-1 and TRBJ2-2; tentative D call: TRBD1 (6 bases). The TCR sequence derives from a female donor with multiple sclerosis, enrolled in a pregnancy study. The sequencing here drew on CD8+ T cells from peripheral blood mononuclear cells, taken after pregnancy. The CDR3 sequence is CASIRGLTGELFF. The CDR3 region has the DNA TGTGCCAGCATCAGGGGTCTTACCGGGGAGCTGTTTTTT.